Listed here are 27 T cell receptor beta chains from one sample, sequenced in a study of Ad26.COV2.S vaccination and SARS-CoV-2 variants. Libraries were prepared by immunoSEQ multiplex PCR; TCRdb keeps only in-frame clonotypes and omits some of them. Of some 240,000 clones in the sample, around nine tenths were seen once. The treatment was: some 20 received Ad26.COV2.S at low or high dose, single or two shots; five or six received placebo; per-sample allocation not given. Samples analyzed were those drawn on day 63 after the first vaccine or placebo injection. The specimen was peripheral blood, collected in a trial of Ad26.COV2.S vaccine versus placebo. The receptors here all came from a person between 18 and 65 years old who received the Ad26.COV2.S COVID-19 vaccine or a placebo.

This chain links TRBV3-1 (or the pseudogene TRBV3-2) with TRBJ1-3, with 7 bases lining up with TRBD1. With V trimmed by 5 bases and J by 0 bases, 7 bases remained unmatched. The length of the CDR3 is 16 residues. The germline gives CDR1 LGHDT, CDR2 YNNKEL (reference sequence). The DNA of the CDR3 is TGTGCCAGCAGCGACAGGGCCAGTCACTCTGGAAACACCATATATTTT. Translation gives CASSDRASHSGNTIYF.

This chain connects TRBV4-1 to TRBJ1-5; maybe TRBD1 (5 bases). Germline V gene sequence: CDR1 MGHRA, CDR2 YSYEKL. The CDR3 runs 16 residues. V lost 3 bases, J lost 4 bases, and 16 bases lay in between. The CDR3 loop is CASSQPSKGWNQPQHF. In DNA form, the CDR3 reads TGCGCCAGCAGCCAGCCCTCTAAGGGGTGGAATCAGCCCCAGCATTTT.

This sequence joins TRBV5-4 and TRBJ1-3; D gene unclear. Germline V gives CDR1 SGHNT, CDR2 YYREEE (reference sequence). The germline V and J ends were trimmed by 4 bases and 2 bases, with 10 bases remaining between them. The CDR3 totals 14 residues. CDR3: CASSPPGAGNTIYF. As DNA, the CDR3 is TGTGCCAGCAGCCCTCCGGGTGCTGGAAACACCATATATTTT.

The V call is TRBV29-1, the J call TRBJ2-3; a weak D match, TRBD2 (6 bases). The CDR3 is 15 residues long. V was pared by 4 bases and J by 3 bases, with 17 bases between. Germline lookup yields CDR1 SQVTM and CDR2 ANQGSEA. CDR3: CSVVRDFIPTDTQYF. CDR3 DNA sequence: TGCAGCGTTGTCAGGGACTTTATCCCTACAGATACGCAGTATTTT.

This chain links TRBV4-3 with TRBJ1-2, with D hard to call. The CDR3 sequence is 14 residues long. The germline V and J ends were trimmed by 0 bases and 8 bases, with 13 bases remaining between them. Germline V CDR1 and CDR2: LGHNA, YSLEER. The CDR3 here is CASSQDRPRGGYTF. In DNA, the CDR3 is TGCGCCAGCAGCCAAGATCGGCCCAGAGGAGGCTACACCTTC.

The genes are TRBV10-2 and TRBJ2-7, with 12 nucleotides matching TRBD2. This CDR3 spans 14 amino acids. Losses at the gene ends were 5 bases for V and 5 bases for J; bases not matched to a gene: 4. Germline lookup yields CDR1 WSHSY and CDR2 SAAADI. The CDR3 protein is CASSYGLAGNEQYV. Here the CDR3 DNA reads TGCGCCAGCAGTTACGGACTAGCGGGAAACGAGCAGTACGTC.

The chain is built from TRBV11-1 and TRBJ2-5; D not resolved. V was clipped by 4 bases and J by 5 bases, with 11 bases between them. Germline V gives CDR1 SGHAT, CDR2 FQDESV (reference sequence). The CDR3 consists of 13 residues. This CDR3 is CASSSGDGETQYF. As DNA, the CDR3 is TGTGCCAGCAGCTCCGGCGACGGGGAGACCCAGTACTTC.

This clone was counted a single time. The chain is built from TRBV11-2 and TRBJ2-7, with 7 bases identical to TRBD2. CDR3 length equals 17 residues. After removal of 2 bases from V and 4 bases from J, the junction contained 14 bases not matched to a gene. Germline CDR1 is SGHAT and CDR2 is FQNNGV. CDR3 coding DNA: TGTGCCAGCAGCTTAACCTCCTCCGGGCTAGCGGATTACGAGCAGTACGTC. Translated: CASSLTSSGLADYEQYV.

The genes are TRBV7-9 and TRBJ2-5, with D hard to call. The CDR3 has 15 amino acids. The V end lost 7 bases, the J end lost 1 base, and 16 bases lay between the germline ends. The germline V gene has CDR1 SEHNR and CDR2 FQNEAQ (reference sequence). CDR3 region: CASTPISTSQETQYF. As DNA, the CDR3 is TGTGCCAGCACCCCTATTTCTACCAGCCAAGAGACCCAGTACTTC.

The V and J genes are TRBV14 and TRBJ2-7, with D maybe TRBD2 (6 bases). CDR3 size: 16 residues. Germline V gene lookup returns CDR1 SGHDN and CDR2 FVKESK. V lost 1 base and J 4 bases, leaving 17 bases between the germline ends. CDR3 region: CASSQGRISAGYEQYV. DNA for the CDR3: TGTGCCAGCAGCCAAGGGAGGATTTCGGCGGGGTACGAGCAGTACGTC.

The V gene is TRBV5-6, the J gene TRBJ1-1, with a tentative D call TRBD1 (6 bases). V dropped 4 bases and J dropped 5 bases, with 15 bases sitting between them. The CDR3 covers 14 residues. Germline loops: CDR1 SGHDT, CDR2 YYEEEE. CDR3 nucleotides: TGTGCCAGCAGCCAACAGGGTGTTGATACTGAAGCTTTCTTT. Protein: CASSQQGVDTEAFF.

This chain joins TRBV6-6 and TRBJ2-5; perhaps TRBD2 as D (6 bases). Deletions cut 6 bases from V and 2 bases from J, with 10 bases between. This CDR3 is 13 amino acids long. Per the germline V gene, CDR1 is MNHNY and CDR2 is SVGAGI (reference sequence). In DNA form, the CDR3 reads TGTGCCAGCAGGGTAGCGGTACAAGAGACCCAGTACTTC. This gives the protein CASRVAVQETQYF.

The chain links TRBV7-8 to TRBJ1-5; the match to TRBD1 covers 8 bases. The CDR3 loop spans 16 amino acids. J gave up 3 bases and V 0 bases, and 4 bases lay outside the gene matches. Germline values: CDR1 SGHVS, CDR2 FQNEAQ. The CDR3 protein is CASSLARDRYNQPQHF. DNA for the CDR3: TGTGCCAGCAGCTTAGCGAGGGACAGGTACAATCAGCCCCAGCATTTT.

This clone was detected once. The chain links TRBV11-2 to TRBJ2-5, with TRBD2 matching 7 bases. Germline V CDR1 and CDR2: SGHAT, FQNNGV. V lost 2 bases and J lost 3; bases outside the gene matches: 3. CDR3 length: 14 residues. CDR3 nucleotide sequence: TGTGCCAGCAGCTTAAGCAGCGGGGAAGAGACCCAGTACTTC. Residues: CASSLSSGEETQYF.

About this clone: A read error may account for a junction end that differs from germline. The CDR3 spells CASSSGTSLSETQYF. The CDR3 bases are TGTGCTAGCAGCTCGGGGACTAGCCTTTCGGAGACCCAGTACTTC. The chain combines TRBV7-7 with TRBJ2-5; 9 nucleotides line up with TRBD2. CDR3 length: 15 amino acids. Germline V CDR1 and CDR2: SSHAT, FNYEAQ (reference sequence).

The CDR3 DNA is TGCGCCAGCAGTGAGTCCCCCAGCGGGAACACAGATACGCAGTATTTT. It codes for CASSESPSGNTDTQYF. The gene calls are TRBV10-2 and TRBJ2-3; the match to TRBD2 covers 7 bases. V lost 0 bases, J lost 2 bases, and 5 bases stayed unmatched. The CDR3 loop spans 16 amino acids. The V gene's germline CDR1 is WSHSY and CDR2 SAAADI.

The V and J genes are TRBV14 and TRBJ1-2; D uncertain. This CDR3 has 15 residues. Trimming cost V 3 bases and J 3 bases, with 14 bases left between them. Germline V gives CDR1 SGHDN, CDR2 FVKESK. CDR3: CASSQFPRVDYGYTF. For the CDR3, the DNA is TGTGCCAGCAGCCAGTTTCCCCGGGTGGACTATGGCTACACCTTC.

This rearrangement joins TRBV4-1 to TRBJ2-5, with 11 bases matching TRBD2. The germline V gene has CDR1 MGHRA and CDR2 YSYEKL. With V trimmed by 1 base and J by 2 bases, 6 bases remained unmatched. The CDR3 loop spans 17 amino acids. This CDR3 is CASSQGVAGGPQETQYF. The CDR3 DNA follows: TGCGCCAGCAGCCAAGGGGTAGCGGGGGGGCCGCAAGAGACCCAGTACTTC.

This chain uses TRBV5-1 with TRBJ2-2; D might be TRBD1 (6 bases). Deletions cut 5 bases from V and 3 bases from J, with 11 bases between. CDR3 size: 14 residues. The germline gives CDR1 SGHRS, CDR2 YFSETQ. As DNA, the CDR3 is TGCGCCAGCAGTTTCAGGGGCGACACCGGGGAGCTGTTTTTT. Its translation is CASSFRGDTGELFF.

The genes are TRBV9 and TRBJ1-3; unclear D gene. Trimming cost V 3 bases and J 0 bases, with 13 bases left between them. The length of the CDR3 is 16 residues. The V gene's germline CDR1 is SGDLS and CDR2 YYNGEE. CDR3 loop: CASSEGAGLSGNTIYF. The CDR3, as DNA: TGTGCCAGCAGCGAAGGAGCAGGTCTCTCTGGAAACACCATATATTTT.

This rearrangement joins TRBV18 to TRBJ1-4; 9 positions agree with TRBD1. CDR3 length: 16 amino acids. With V trimmed by 3 bases and J by 8 bases, 10 bases remained unmatched. Germline V gene data show CDR1 as KGHSH and CDR2 as LQKENI. Here the CDR3 reads CASSPGTGRFAEKLFF. The CDR3 DNA sequence: TGTGCCAGCTCACCTGGGACAGGGAGATTCGCCGAAAAACTGTTTTTT.

The chain joins TRBV7-8 to TRBJ2-7; unclear D gene. CDR3 length: 15 residues. Per germline, CDR1 SGHVS and CDR2 FQNEAQ. The V end was cut by 2 bases, the J end by 2 bases, with 13 bases between. For the CDR3, the DNA is TGTGCCAGCAGCTTATCTCGGACGGTTACCTACGAGCAGTACGTC. It yields the protein CASSLSRTVTYEQYV.

This clone has a handful of counts. The chain joins TRBV3-1 (or the pseudogene TRBV3-2) to TRBJ1-1; D might be TRBD1 (5 bases). In germline, CDR1 is LGHDT, CDR2 YNNKEL (reference sequence). Trimming removed 4 bases at V and 6 bases at J, with 15 bases between. The CDR3 length is 14 residues. CDR3 in amino acids: CASSPYAGGAEAFF. CDR3 in DNA: TGTGCCAGCAGCCCTTATGCGGGAGGGGCTGAAGCTTTCTTT.

V is TRBV19 and J is TRBJ1-3; a possible D gene is TRBD1 (5 bases). The CDR3 is 17 amino acids. V lost 0 bases, J lost 4 bases, and 16 bases lay in between. The germline V gene encodes CDR1 LNHDA and CDR2 SQIVND (reference sequence). The CDR3 is CASSIDPGAGPGNTIYF. CDR3 coding DNA: TGTGCCAGTAGTATAGACCCCGGAGCAGGGCCGGGAAACACCATATATTTT.

The chain combines TRBV19 with TRBJ2-5; the D call may be TRBD1 or TRBD2 (5 bases each). The germline gives CDR1 LNHDA, CDR2 SQIVND (reference sequence). The CDR3 has 15 amino acids. Trimming shortened V by 3 bases and J by 0 bases, and 11 bases separated the two germline ends. The CDR3: CASSMGPLYQETQYF. Here the CDR3 DNA reads TGTGCCAGTAGTATGGGACCATTGTACCAAGAGACCCAGTACTTC.

This chain joins TRBV6-4 and TRBJ2-3; 7 bases match TRBD2. The germline gives CDR1 MRHNA, CDR2 SNTAGT. This CDR3 is built from 16 residues. Losses at the gene ends were 5 bases for V and 4 bases for J; bases not matched to a gene: 12. Written as DNA, the CDR3 is TGTGCCAGCAGTAATGGTCGCGGGAGTGGAGCAGATACGCAGTATTTT. Translated, it gives CASSNGRGSGADTQYF.

The chain employs TRBV7-2 and TRBJ2-1; 9 positions agree with TRBD2. V was pared by 6 bases and J by 1 base, with 16 bases of the junction left unmatched. This CDR3 has 19 amino acids. CDR1 and CDR2 from the germline V gene are SGHTA and FQGNSA. CDR3 sequence: CASSQRGGASGVSYNEQFF. The CDR3 DNA reads TGTGCCAGCAGTCAACGCGGGGGGGCTAGCGGGGTTTCCTACAATGAGCAGTTCTTC.